Shown below are 14 T cell receptor beta chains from a single sample sequenced in a study of STAT3 mutations in large granular lymphocyte leukemia. This table comes from immunoSEQ multiplex PCR, and its TCRdb copy is limited to in-frame clones, with some not included. The sample lists more than 1,100 clones, 50% to 60% occurring once. General observations from the study: In T-cell large granular lymphocyte leukemia, about half of patients showed multiple immunodominant subclonotypes.

Their cognate antigens are unknown. The specimen was peripheral blood mononuclear cells. The receptor source for this set is a man in his sixties with T-cell large granular lymphocyte leukemia. Some clones in this sample may be carry-over from other donors' samples.

By frequency in the sample, this clone is large (0.1 to 1%). The CDR3 is CASSLNTNNEQFF. DNA of the CDR3: TGCGCCAGCAGCCTTAACACTAACAATGAGCAGTTCTTC. The rearrangement links TRBV5-1 to TRBJ2-1; no clear D gene. Trimming stripped 4 bases from V and 5 bases from J, with 10 bases between. CDR1 is SGHRS and CDR2 is YFSETQ in the germline V gene. The CDR3 has 13 amino acids.

The chain combines TRBV7-9 with TRBJ2-1; TRBD1 or TRBD2 may be the D gene (5 bases each). V shed 3 bases and J shed 9 bases, with 6 bases lying between them. This CDR3 has 11 residues. CDR1 is SEHNR and CDR2 is FQNEAQ in the germline V gene (reference sequence). This CDR3 reads CASSLGPEQFF. As DNA, the CDR3 is TGTGCCAGCAGCTTGGGACCTGAGCAGTTCTTC.

J is TRBJ2-7 and V is TRBV29-1; 11 positions match TRBD2. The CDR3 totals 13 residues. The ends lost 7 bases at V and 2 bases at J; junction bases unmatched: 4. Germline V gene data show CDR1 as SQVTM and CDR2 as ANQGSEA. Here the CDR3 reads CSGPTSGAYEQYF. DNA of the CDR3: TGCAGCGGTCCGACTAGCGGGGCCTACGAGCAGTACTTC.

J is TRBJ2-3 and V is TRBV18; 11 nucleotides line up with TRBD2. This CDR3 has 15 residues. The J segment lost 5 bases and the V segment lost 5 bases, leaving 6 bases of the junction unmatched. CDR1 KGHSH and CDR2 LQKENI come from the germline V gene. CDR3: CASSTVSGREDTQYF. CDR3 nucleotides: TGTGCCAGCTCAACCGTTAGCGGGAGGGAAGATACGCAGTATTTT.

The V and J genes are TRBV29-1 and TRBJ2-2; the match to TRBD2 covers 12 bases. Germline V CDR1 and CDR2: SQVTM, ANQGSEA. The V segment lost 5 bases and the J segment 2 bases; nucleotides outside the gene matches: 6. This CDR3 spans 16 amino acids. CDR3 in amino acids: CSVYPSGRENTGELFF. The DNA for the CDR3 is TGCAGCGTTTACCCTAGCGGGAGGGAAAACACCGGGGAGCTGTTTTTT.

The chain uses TRBV7-2 and TRBJ1-5, with 9 bases lining up with TRBD1. CDR3 length: 16 residues. Germline values: CDR1 SGHTA, CDR2 FQGNSA. Germline trimming cut 5 bases from V and 4 bases from J; bases unmatched to any gene: 9. The CDR3 loop reads CASSPRTGEVNQPQHF. The CDR3 nucleotides are TGTGCCAGCAGCCCTCGGACAGGGGAGGTGAATCAGCCCCAGCATTTT.

The chain couples TRBV19 to TRBJ2-7; D perhaps matches TRBD1 (5 bases). V dropped 5 bases and J dropped 3 bases, with 8 bases sitting between them. CDR3 length equals 12 residues. Germline V gene data show CDR1 as LNHDA and CDR2 as SQIVND (reference sequence). CDR3 sequence reads: CASSGHFYEQYF. Here the CDR3 DNA reads TGTGCCAGTAGTGGACATTTCTACGAGCAGTACTTC.

The chain uses TRBV7-9 and TRBJ2-7; D is perhaps TRBD1 (7 bases). The CDR3 extends over 11 amino acids. The germline V gene has CDR1 SEHNR and CDR2 FQNEAQ (reference sequence). This chain's CDR3 is CGGDRAYEQYF. The CDR3 DNA reads as TGTGGCGGGGACAGAGCCTACGAGCAGTACTTC. Full variable domain (missing parts from reference TRBV7-9 and TRBJ2-7): DTGVSQNPRHKITKRGQNVTFRCDPISEHNRLYWYRQTLGQGPEFLTYFQNEAQLEKSRLLSDRFSAERPKGSFSTLEIQRTEQGDSAMYLCGGDRAYEQYFGPGTRLTVT.

Only a few counts were recorded for this clone. V gene TRBV28 combines with J gene TRBJ1-1; 8 nucleotides line up with TRBD1. With 5 bases clipped from V and 4 bases from J, the junction kept 9 bases outside the gene matches. The CDR3 runs 15 residues. The germline V gene has CDR1 MDHEN and CDR2 SYDVKM. DNA of the CDR3: TGTGCCAGCAGTCCCATCGCAGGGGGCCGCACTGAAGCTTTCTTT. It specifies CASSPIAGGRTEAFF. Looking up the rest from reference TRBV28 and TRBJ1-1 gives the full variable domain: DVKVTQSSRYLVKRTGEKVFLECVQDMDHENMFWYRQDPGLGLRLIYFSYDVKMKEKGDIPEGYSVSREKKERFSLILESASTNQTSMYLCASSPIAGGRTEAFFGQGTRLTVV.

This rearrangement joins TRBV7-9 to TRBJ2-1; D not resolved. Trimming removed 4 bases at V and 9 bases at J, with 10 bases between. CDR1 is SEHNR and CDR2 is FQNEAQ in the germline V gene (reference sequence). The CDR3 sequence is 12 residues long. CDR3 sequence (DNA): TGTGCCAGCAGCTCCTTTTTGGCTGAGCAGTTCTTC. Protein sequence: CASSSFLAEQFF.

This clone was seen a handful of times. The chain joins TRBV7-9 to TRBJ2-3; D is ambiguous. This CDR3 comprises 14 residues. The germline V gene encodes CDR1 SEHNR and CDR2 FQNEAQ (reference sequence). Trimming pared 1 base from V and 0 bases from J, leaving 5 bases between. CDR3 loop: CASSLEVSTDTQYF. The CDR3 DNA reads TGTGCCAGCAGCTTAGAGGTTAGCACAGATACGCAGTATTTT.

A few counts support this clone. CDR3 sequence reads: CSARQIYGYTF. The CDR3, as DNA: TGCAGTGCTAGGCAAATCTATGGCTACACCTTC. This chain joins TRBV20-1 and TRBJ1-2, with D unclear. The V end lost 3 bases, the J end lost 4 bases, and 6 bases lay between the germline ends. Germline loops: CDR1 DFQATT, CDR2 SNEGSKA (reference sequence). The CDR3 consists of 11 residues.

Relative to its sample, this clone is large. V usage is TRBV19 and J usage is TRBJ1-5; unclear D gene. CDR3 length: 14 amino acids. The V and J ends lost 7 bases and 2 bases respectively, with 12 bases between them. Germline V lookup: CDR1 LNHDA, CDR2 SQIVND (reference sequence). The CDR3 sequence: CASKEVGGNQPQHF. CDR3 bases: TGTGCCAGTAAAGAAGTTGGGGGCAATCAGCCCCAGCATTTT. Looking up the rest from reference TRBV19 and TRBJ1-5 gives the full variable domain: DGGITQSPKYLFRKEGQNVTLSCEQNLNHDAMYWYRQDPGQGLRLIYYSQIVNDFQKGDIAEGYSVSREKKESFPLTVTSAQKNPTAFYLCASKEVGGNQPQHFGDGTRLSIL.

CDR3 bases: TGTGCCAGCAGCCTCTCGAGACACACAGATACGCAGTATTTT. Amino acid sequence: CASSLSRHTDTQYF. The chain uses TRBV14 and TRBJ2-3; D unclear. The V end lost 4 bases, the J end lost 2 bases, and 10 bases lay between the germline ends. The CDR3 has 14 residues. Germline CDR1 is SGHDN and CDR2 is FVKESK.